The source of this T cell receptor (beta chain) is a study of shared clonotypes between healthy human individuals. Study observations and caveats: Deeper or shallower sequencing was expected to change how clonotypes are shared among donors.

Generated by immunoSEQ multiplex PCR, the TCRdb table keeps only in-frame clones and is missing some. This table has about 660,000 clones, over 65% appearing once. Unmatched junction bases numbered 5, after V lost 4 bases and J lost 4 bases. CDR1 KGHSH and CDR2 LQKENI come from the germline V gene. The CDR3 has 14 amino acids. As concerns this clone: Its target is not known.

The TCR was taken from a woman aged 25 to 39 in good health. J is TRBJ1-1 and V is TRBV18, with 8 bases fitting TRBD1. What was sequenced was memory CD4+ T cells sorted from blood. Stated subset: CD45RA-negative fraction. This CDR3 reads CASSLKDRGTEAFF. The CDR3 coding sequence is TGTGCCAGCTCACTAAAAGACAGGGGCACTGAAGCTTTCTTT.